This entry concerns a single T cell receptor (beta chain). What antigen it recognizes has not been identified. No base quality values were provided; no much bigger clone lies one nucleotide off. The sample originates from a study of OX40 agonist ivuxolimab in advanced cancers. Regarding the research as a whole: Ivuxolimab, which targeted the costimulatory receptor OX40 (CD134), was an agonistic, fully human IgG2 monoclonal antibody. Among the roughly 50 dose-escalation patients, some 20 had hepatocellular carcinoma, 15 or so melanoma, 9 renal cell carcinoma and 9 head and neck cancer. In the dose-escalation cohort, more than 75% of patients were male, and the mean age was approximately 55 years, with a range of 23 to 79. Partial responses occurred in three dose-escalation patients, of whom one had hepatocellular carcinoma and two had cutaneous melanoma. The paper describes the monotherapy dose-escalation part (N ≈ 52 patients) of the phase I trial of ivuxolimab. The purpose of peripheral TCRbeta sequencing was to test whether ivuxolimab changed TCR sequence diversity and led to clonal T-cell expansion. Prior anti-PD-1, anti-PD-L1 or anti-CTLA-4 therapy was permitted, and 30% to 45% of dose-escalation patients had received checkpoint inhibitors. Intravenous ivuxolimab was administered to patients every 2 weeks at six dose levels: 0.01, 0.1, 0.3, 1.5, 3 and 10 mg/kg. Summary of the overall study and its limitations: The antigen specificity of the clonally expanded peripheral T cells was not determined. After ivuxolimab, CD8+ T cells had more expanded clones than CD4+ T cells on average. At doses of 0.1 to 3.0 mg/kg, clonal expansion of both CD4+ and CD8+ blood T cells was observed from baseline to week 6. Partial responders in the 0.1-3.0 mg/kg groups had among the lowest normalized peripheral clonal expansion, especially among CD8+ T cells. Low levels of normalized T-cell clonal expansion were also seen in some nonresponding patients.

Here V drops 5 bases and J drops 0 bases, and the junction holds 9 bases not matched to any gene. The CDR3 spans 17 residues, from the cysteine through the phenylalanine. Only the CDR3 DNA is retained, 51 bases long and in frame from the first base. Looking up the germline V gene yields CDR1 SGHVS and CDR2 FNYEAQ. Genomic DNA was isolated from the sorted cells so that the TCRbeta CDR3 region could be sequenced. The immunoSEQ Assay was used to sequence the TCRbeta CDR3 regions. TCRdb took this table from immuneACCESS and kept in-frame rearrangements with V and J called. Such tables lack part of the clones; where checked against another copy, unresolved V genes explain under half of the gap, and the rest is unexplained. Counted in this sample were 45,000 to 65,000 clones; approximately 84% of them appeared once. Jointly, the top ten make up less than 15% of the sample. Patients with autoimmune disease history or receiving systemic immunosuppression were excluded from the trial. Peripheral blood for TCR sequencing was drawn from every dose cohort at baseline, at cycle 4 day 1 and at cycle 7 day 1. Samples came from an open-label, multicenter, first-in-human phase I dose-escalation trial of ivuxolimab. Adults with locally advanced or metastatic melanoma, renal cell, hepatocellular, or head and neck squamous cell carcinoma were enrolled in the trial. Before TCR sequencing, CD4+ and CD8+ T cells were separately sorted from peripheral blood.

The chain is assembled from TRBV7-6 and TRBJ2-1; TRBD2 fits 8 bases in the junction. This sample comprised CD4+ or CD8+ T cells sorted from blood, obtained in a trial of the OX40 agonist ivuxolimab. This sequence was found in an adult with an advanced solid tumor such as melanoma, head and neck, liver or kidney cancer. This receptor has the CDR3 CASSLRAGGPSYNEQFF. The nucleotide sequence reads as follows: TGTGCCAGCAGCCTGCGGGCGGGAGGACCCTCCTACAATGAGCAGTTCTTC. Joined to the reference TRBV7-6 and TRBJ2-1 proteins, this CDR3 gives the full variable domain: GAGVSQSPRYKVTKRGQDVALRCDPISGHVSLYWYRQALGQGPEFLTYFNYEAQQDKSGLPNDRFSAERPEGSISTLTIQRTEQRDSAMYRCASSLRAGGPSYNEQFFGPGTRLTVL.